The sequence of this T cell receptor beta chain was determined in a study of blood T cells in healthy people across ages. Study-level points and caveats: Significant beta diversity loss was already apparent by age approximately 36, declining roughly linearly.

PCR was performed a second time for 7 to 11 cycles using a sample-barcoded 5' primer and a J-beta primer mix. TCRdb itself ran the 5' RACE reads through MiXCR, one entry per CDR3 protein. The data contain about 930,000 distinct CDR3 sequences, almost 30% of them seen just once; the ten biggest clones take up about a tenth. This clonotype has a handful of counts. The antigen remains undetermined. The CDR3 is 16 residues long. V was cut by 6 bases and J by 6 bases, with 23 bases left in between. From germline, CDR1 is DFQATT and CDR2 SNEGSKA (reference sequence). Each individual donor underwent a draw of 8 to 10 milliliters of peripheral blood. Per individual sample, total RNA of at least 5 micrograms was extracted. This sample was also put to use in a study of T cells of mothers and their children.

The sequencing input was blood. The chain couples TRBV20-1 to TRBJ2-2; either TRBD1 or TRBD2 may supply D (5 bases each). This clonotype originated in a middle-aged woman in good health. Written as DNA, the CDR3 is TGCAGTGCCCGAGGGGCAGGAGCCGTGAGGGCCGGGGAGCTGTTTTTT. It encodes CSARGAGAVRAGELFF.